Detailed here is one TCR beta chain. Sequencing was performed with immunoSEQ multiplex PCR; in TCRdb, only in-frame clones are kept and a portion is missing. The sample includes hundreds of thousands of clones, around 90% of them seen just once. Seattle cases were enrolled at active infection and followed longitudinally. This entry is derived from a study of blood T cell repertoires in COVID-19. Across the study: Sample material is recorded as cDNA or gDNA derived from T cells, B-cell-depleted T cells, or PBMCs.

CDR1 GTSNPN and CDR2 SVGIG come from the germline V gene (reference sequence). The junction had 22 bases not matched to a gene; V was cut back by 2 bases and J by 9 bases. This CDR3 region has 18 residues. Sequencing input: peripheral blood. The clonotype originates from a woman between 70 and 85 years old with COVID-19, enrolled during active disease. This chain joins TRBV30 and TRBJ1-5, with 7 bases fitting TRBD1. The chain's CDR3 is CAWSTGDPSTGAGRPQHF. CDR3 coding DNA: TGTGCCTGGAGTACTGGCGACCCGTCCACAGGGGCCGGGAGGCCCCAGCATTTT.